This passage covers 28 T cell receptor beta chains from one sample sequenced in a study of cytomegalovirus exposure and HLA in healthy donors. Clones were read by immunoSEQ multiplex PCR, and TCRdb kept only the in-frame ones, dropping some. Among roughly 250,000 clones listed, around 88% were seen once. Sequenced sample: PBMCs. These receptors all stem from a woman aged 25-40 years in good health and CMV-seropositive.

The chain employs TRBV5-1 and TRBJ2-7; 7 nucleotides match TRBD1. Looked up from germline, CDR1 is SGHRS and CDR2 is YFSETQ. The CDR3 has 16 amino acids. Trimming at V came to 0 bases and at J to 1 base, leaving 7 bases not matched to a gene. CDR3 amino acids: CASSLAATGPSYEQYF. The CDR3 coding sequence is TGCGCCAGCAGCTTGGCCGCGACAGGGCCGTCCTACGAGCAGTACTTC.

This sequence joins TRBV28 and TRBJ1-5, with 8 bases that match TRBD1. CDR3 length: 14 residues. V lost 3 bases, J lost 2 bases, and 0 bases stayed unmatched. Germline V gene lookup returns CDR1 MDHEN and CDR2 SYDVKM. DNA of the CDR3: TGTGCCAGCAGTTTGGGACAGGGCAATCAGCCCCAGCATTTT. Encoded protein: CASSLGQGNQPQHF.

This rearrangement joins TRBV27 to TRBJ2-3; 14 bases are shared with TRBD2. J lost 0 bases, V lost 3 bases, and 11 bases had no gene match. CDR3 length equals 20 residues. The germline V gene has CDR1 MNHEY and CDR2 SMNVEV (reference sequence). CDR3 region: CASSFIGLAGGSESTDTQYF. The CDR3 coding sequence is TGTGCCAGCAGTTTTATAGGACTAGCGGGAGGCTCGGAGAGCACAGATACGCAGTATTTT.

Only a few counts were recorded for this clone. This sequence joins TRBV9 and TRBJ2-3; D not certain. CDR3 size: 12 residues. Germline V gives CDR1 SGDLS, CDR2 YYNGEE. Trimming took 2 bases from V and 6 from J, leaving 7 bases between them. This CDR3 reads CASSVIRDTQYF. CDR3 in DNA: TGTGCCAGCAGCGTCATCCGGGATACGCAGTATTTT.

This clone came up once. J is TRBJ2-7 and V is TRBV19; 7 bases are shared with TRBD1. The germline gives CDR1 LNHDA, CDR2 SQIVND (reference sequence). Trimming cost V 5 bases and J 3 bases; bases outside gene matches: 7. This CDR3 is 14 amino acids long. In nucleotides, the CDR3 is TGTGCCAGTAGTCCCGGGACAGAGTACTACGAGCAGTACTTC. As protein: CASSPGTEYYEQYF.

The table lists this clone with a count of one. The chain has TRBV19 and TRBJ1-1, with D tentatively TRBD1 (6 bases). The CDR3 has 15 residues. The germline V gene has CDR1 LNHDA and CDR2 SQIVND (reference sequence). V lost 5 bases and J lost 4, with 17 bases in between. The CDR3 region is CASSPSSLGGTEAFF. In DNA form, the CDR3 reads TGTGCCAGTAGTCCGTCTTCTTTAGGGGGCACTGAAGCTTTCTTT.

The gene calls are TRBV2 and TRBJ2-7, with 14 bases fitting TRBD2. V shed 6 bases, J shed 8 bases, and the junction held 6 bases outside the gene matches. Germline CDR1 is SNHLY and CDR2 is FYNNEI. There are 14 residues in the CDR3. In DNA form, the CDR3 reads TGTGCCAGCAGGGGACTAGCGGGAGTGTTCCAGCAGTACTTC. Translation: CASRGLAGVFQQYF. The whole variable domain, filled in from reference TRBV2 and TRBJ2-7, reads EPEVTQTPSHQVTQMGQEVILRCVPISNHLYFYWYRQILGQKVEFLVSFYNNEISEKSEIFDDQFSVERPDGSNFTLKIRSTKLEDSAMYFCASRGLAGVFQQYFGPGTRLTVT.

In nucleotides, the CDR3 is TGTGCCAGCAGCTTATTTGTGTTGGCGGAATCCTACAATGAGCAGTTCTTC. Its protein product is CASSLFVLAESYNEQFF. The genes are TRBV11-3 and TRBJ2-1; D gene unclear. CDR3 length: 17 amino acids. V lost 2 bases to trimming and J lost 1 base, with 15 bases between them. CDR1 and CDR2 from the germline V gene are SGHNT and YENEEA.

The chain recombines TRBV19 with TRBJ2-7; D might be TRBD1 (5 bases). V lost 3 bases to trimming and J lost 6 bases, with 12 bases between them. Germline V lookup: CDR1 LNHDA, CDR2 SQIVND (reference sequence). The CDR3 contains 13 residues. The CDR3 region has the DNA TGTGCCAGTAGTATCCAGGGTACAGGCGAGCAGTACTTC. Translated, it gives CASSIQGTGEQYF. Drawing the rest from reference TRBV19 and TRBJ2-7, the complete variable domain is DGGITQSPKYLFRKEGQNVTLSCEQNLNHDAMYWYRQDPGQGLRLIYYSQIVNDFQKGDIAEGYSVSREKKESFPLTVTSAQKNPTAFYLCASSIQGTGEQYFGPGTRLTVT.

V is TRBV6-5 and J is TRBJ2-3, with 8 positions matching TRBD1. Losses at the gene ends were 8 bases for V and 2 bases for J; bases not matched to a gene: 6. CDR1 is MNHEY and CDR2 is SVGAGI in the germline V gene. The CDR3 runs to 14 residues. The CDR3 reads CASGRTGHTDTQYF. CDR3 sequence (DNA): TGTGCCAGCGGGCGGACAGGGCACACAGATACGCAGTATTTT.

This chain links TRBV6-1 with TRBJ2-3; TRBD1 is a possible D gene (5 bases). The germline gives CDR1 MNHNS, CDR2 SASEGT. The CDR3 is 15 amino acids. Trimming cost V 3 bases and J 1 base, with 11 bases left between them. The CDR3 nucleotides read TGTGCCAGCAGTGATTATGGGGCTGGCACAGATACGCAGTATTTT. It yields the protein CASSDYGAGTDTQYF.

This clone showed up just a few times. The chain uses TRBV2 and TRBJ1-2, with 8 bases lining up with TRBD1. V dropped 7 bases and J dropped 7; count of bases not matched to a gene: 8. The CDR3 is 13 amino acids. CDR1 and CDR2 (germline): SNHLY, FYNNEI. CDR3 loop: CASIWSGGTGYTF. The DNA of the CDR3 is TGTGCCAGCATTTGGTCAGGGGGCACTGGCTACACCTTC.

The rearrangement joins TRBV27 to TRBJ1-1; D is unresolved. The CDR3 has 14 amino acids. Germline V gives CDR1 MNHEY, CDR2 SMNVEV (reference sequence). Trimming shortened V by 3 bases and J by 8 bases, and 16 bases separated the two germline ends. As DNA, the CDR3 is TGTGCCAGCAGTTTTGGTGCCCGGGTAGGCGAAGCTTTCTTT. Residues: CASSFGARVGEAFF.

The gene calls are TRBV30 and TRBJ2-7; 10 bases fit TRBD2. This CDR3 has 15 residues. Trimming took 0 bases from V and 2 from J; bases not matched to a gene: 4. Germline-derived CDR1 and CDR2 are GTSNPN and SVGIG (reference sequence). The DNA of the CDR3 is TGTGCCTGGAGTGTGGGACTAGCGCCGCCCTACGAGCAGTACTTC. This translates into CAWSVGLAPPYEQYF.

The DNA of the CDR3 is TGTGCCAGCAGTTACTCCCCGACTAGCTACAATGAGCAGTTCTTC. Translation: CASSYSPTSYNEQFF. This chain uses TRBV6-5 with TRBJ2-1, with TRBD2 as a possible D gene (6 bases). Germline V gene sequence: CDR1 MNHEY, CDR2 SVGAGI. V was shortened by 0 bases and J by 3 bases, with 9 bases between the two germline ends. CDR3 length equals 15 residues.

The table lists this clone with a few counts. The chain joins TRBV19 to TRBJ2-3; D is ambiguous. The CDR3 loop spans 11 amino acids. V was pared by 4 bases and J by 6 bases, with 5 bases between. Germline CDR1 LNHDA, CDR2 SQIVND (reference sequence). The CDR3 here is CASSSMDTQYF. DNA of the CDR3: TGTGCCAGTAGTAGTATGGATACGCAGTATTTT. The complete variable domain, with remaining parts taken from reference TRBV19 and TRBJ2-3, reads DGGITQSPKYLFRKEGQNVTLSCEQNLNHDAMYWYRQDPGQGLRLIYYSQIVNDFQKGDIAEGYSVSREKKESFPLTVTSAQKNPTAFYLCASSSMDTQYFGPGTRLTVL.

The V and J genes are TRBV27 and TRBJ2-3, with TRBD2 identical over 15 bases. The CDR3 contains 17 residues. Germline loops: CDR1 MNHEY, CDR2 SMNVEV (reference sequence). V was clipped by 6 bases and J by 4 bases; unmatched bases: 8. DNA of the CDR3: TGTGCCAGCAGAGGACTAGCGGGAGGGGTCGGAGCAGATACGCAGTATTTT. This translates into CASRGLAGGVGADTQYF.

The chain has TRBV5-1 and TRBJ2-1; D might be TRBD2 (5 bases). The CDR3 runs to 15 residues. V shed 1 base and J shed 1 base, with 9 bases lying between them. The germline V gene has CDR1 SGHRS and CDR2 YFSETQ. Here the CDR3 DNA reads TGCGCCAGCAGCTTGACTAGTCAGTCCTACAATGAGCAGTTCTTC. Translated: CASSLTSQSYNEQFF.

This chain connects TRBV5-6 to TRBJ2-1; D is uncertain. This CDR3 has 17 residues. Germline V gene sequence: CDR1 SGHDT, CDR2 YYEEEE. With 4 bases removed from V and 0 bases from J, the gap between germline ends came to 17 bases. CDR3 bases: TGTGCCAGCAGCCCTTCACGAGCGCTGAGCTCCTACAATGAGCAGTTCTTC. It yields the protein CASSPSRALSSYNEQFF.

This chain joins TRBV18 and TRBJ2-7; 7 bases agree with TRBD2. Unmatched junction bases numbered 11, after V lost 3 bases and J lost 6 bases. CDR3 length: 15 residues. CDR1 is KGHSH and CDR2 is LQKENI in the germline V gene. CDR3 loop: CASSPSGARPLEQYF. The CDR3 DNA reads as TGTGCCAGCTCACCCAGCGGGGCCCGCCCCCTCGAGCAGTACTTC.

This chain links TRBV10-2 with TRBJ2-2, with 8 bases identical to TRBD1. This CDR3 is 17 amino acids long. Unmatched junction bases numbered 12, after V lost 3 bases and J lost 6 bases. The V gene's germline CDR1 is WSHSY and CDR2 SAAADI. The CDR3 bases are TGCGCCAGCAGTGAATCAGGACAGGGCGGATATCCCGGGGAGCTGTTTTTT. Protein product: CASSESGQGGYPGELFF.

This clone turned up a few times. Other DNA sequences from this sample encode an identical CDR3 as well. The chain is built from TRBV30 and TRBJ1-2; weak D call: TRBD1 (6 bases). Germline V CDR1 and CDR2: GTSNPN, SVGIG (reference sequence). The CDR3 extends over 12 amino acids. V lost 1 base, J lost 5 bases, and 8 bases lay in between. CDR3 region: CAWSGQGYGYTF. In DNA form, the CDR3 reads TGTGCCTGGAGTGGCCAGGGGTATGGCTACACCTTC.

The table lists this clone with many counts. V is TRBV5-4 and J is TRBJ1-2; 7 nucleotides line up with TRBD1. Germline V CDR1 and CDR2: SGHNT, YYREEE (reference sequence). Unmatched junction bases numbered 8, after V lost 3 bases and J lost 0 bases. The CDR3 covers 16 residues. Here the CDR3 reads CASSWDRDRTNYGYTF. As DNA, the CDR3 is TGTGCCAGCAGCTGGGATCGGGACAGAACTAACTATGGCTACACCTTC. The full variable domain, rest sourced from reference TRBV5-4 and TRBJ1-2, is ETGVTQSPTHLIKTRGQQVTLRCSSQSGHNTVSWYQQALGQGPQFIFQYYREEENGRGNFPPRFSGLQFPNYSSELNVNALELDDSALYLCASSWDRDRTNYGYTFGSGTRLTVV.

The chain uses TRBV19 and TRBJ1-4, with D tentatively TRBD1 (6 bases). Germline CDR1 reads LNHDA; CDR2 reads SQIVND (reference sequence). The CDR3 runs to 14 residues. Trimming removed 5 bases from V and 5 bases from J, with 12 bases in between. DNA for the CDR3: TGTGCCAGTAGTCGGACAGTCTTGAATGAAAAACTGTTTTTT. Its translation is CASSRTVLNEKLFF. The full variable domain, in which reference TRBV19 and TRBJ1-4 provide the parts outside the CDR3, is DGGITQSPKYLFRKEGQNVTLSCEQNLNHDAMYWYRQDPGQGLRLIYYSQIVNDFQKGDIAEGYSVSREKKESFPLTVTSAQKNPTAFYLCASSRTVLNEKLFFGSGTQLSVL.

The gene calls are TRBV4-1 and TRBJ1-2, with TRBD1 matching over 7 bases. This CDR3 is 18 amino acids long. Per germline, CDR1 MGHRA and CDR2 YSYEKL. The junction had 18 bases not matched to a gene; V was cut back by 2 bases and J by 6 bases. In DNA form, the CDR3 reads TGCGCCAGCAGCCAAACCGGGACAGCCACATTTAGTCCTAATGGCTACACCTTC. Its translation is CASSQTGTATFSPNGYTF.

The chain recombines TRBV7-2 with TRBJ2-5, with a weak D call TRBD2 (6 bases). CDR1 SGHTA and CDR2 FQGNSA come from the germline V gene. V lost 5 bases, J lost 4 bases, and 17 bases lay in between. The length of the CDR3 is 15 residues. DNA for the CDR3: TGTGCCAGCAGCCCCCGGGGGAGAGGCCCAGAGACCCAGTACTTC. Protein sequence: CASSPRGRGPETQYF.

The rearrangement links TRBV4-1 to TRBJ2-7; D is possibly TRBD2 (5 bases). The CDR3 runs 13 residues. CDR1 and CDR2 from the germline V gene are MGHRA and YSYEKL. V was clipped by 3 bases and J by 0 bases, with 6 bases between them. CDR3: CASSHGSSYEQYF. Written as DNA, the CDR3 is TGCGCCAGCAGCCATGGGAGCTCCTACGAGCAGTACTTC.

The chain carries TRBV5-6 and TRBJ2-1, with 14 bases matching TRBD2. This CDR3 contains 15 residues. Trimming at V came to 2 bases and at J to 8 bases, leaving 3 bases not matched to a gene. The germline gives CDR1 SGHDT, CDR2 YYEEEE. This chain's CDR3 is CASSFGTSGRYEQFF. CDR3 sequence (DNA): TGTGCCAGCAGCTTCGGGACTAGCGGGAGATATGAGCAGTTCTTC.